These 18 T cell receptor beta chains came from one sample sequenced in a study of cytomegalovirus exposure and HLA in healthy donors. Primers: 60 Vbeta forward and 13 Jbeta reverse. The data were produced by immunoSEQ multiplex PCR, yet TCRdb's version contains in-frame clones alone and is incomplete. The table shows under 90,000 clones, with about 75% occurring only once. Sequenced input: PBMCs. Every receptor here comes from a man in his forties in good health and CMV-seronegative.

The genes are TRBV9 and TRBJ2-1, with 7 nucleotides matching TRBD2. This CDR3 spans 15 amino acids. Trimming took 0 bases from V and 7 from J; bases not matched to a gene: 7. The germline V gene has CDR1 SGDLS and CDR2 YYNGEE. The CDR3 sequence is CASSVGGGRGNEQFF. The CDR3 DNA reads TGTGCCAGCAGCGTAGGAGGCGGGAGAGGGAATGAGCAGTTCTTC. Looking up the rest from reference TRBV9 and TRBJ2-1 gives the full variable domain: DSGVTQTPKHLITATGQRVTLRCSPRSGDLSVYWYQQSLDQGLQFLIQYYNGEERAKGNILERFSAQQFPDLHSELNLSSLELGDSALYFCASSVGGGRGNEQFFGPGTRLTVL.

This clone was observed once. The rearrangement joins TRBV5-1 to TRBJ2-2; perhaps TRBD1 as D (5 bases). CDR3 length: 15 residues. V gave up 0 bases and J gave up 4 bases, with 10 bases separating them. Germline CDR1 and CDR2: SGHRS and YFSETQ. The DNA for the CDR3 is TGCGCCAGCAGCTTGGCCATAGGGGTCACCGGGGAGCTGTTTTTT. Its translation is CASSLAIGVTGELFF.

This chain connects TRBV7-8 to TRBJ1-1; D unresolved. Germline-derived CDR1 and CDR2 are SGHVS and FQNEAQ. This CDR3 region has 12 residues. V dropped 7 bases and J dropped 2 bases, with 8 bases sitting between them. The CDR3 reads CASMFRNTEAFF. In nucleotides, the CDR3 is TGTGCCAGCATGTTTAGAAACACTGAAGCTTTCTTT. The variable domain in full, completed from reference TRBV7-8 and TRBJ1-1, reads GAGVSQSPRYKVAKRGQDVALRCDPISGHVSLFWYQQALGQGPEFLTYFQNEAQLDKSGLPSDRFFAERPEGSVSTLKIQRTQQEDSAVYLCASMFRNTEAFFGQGTRLTVV.

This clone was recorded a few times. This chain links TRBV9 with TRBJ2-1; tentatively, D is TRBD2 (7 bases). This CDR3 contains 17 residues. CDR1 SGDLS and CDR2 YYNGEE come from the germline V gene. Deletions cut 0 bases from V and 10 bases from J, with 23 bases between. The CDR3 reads CASSVEGGGGPMREQFF. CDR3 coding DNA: TGTGCCAGCAGCGTAGAAGGAGGCGGGGGCCCGATGAGGGAGCAGTTCTTC.

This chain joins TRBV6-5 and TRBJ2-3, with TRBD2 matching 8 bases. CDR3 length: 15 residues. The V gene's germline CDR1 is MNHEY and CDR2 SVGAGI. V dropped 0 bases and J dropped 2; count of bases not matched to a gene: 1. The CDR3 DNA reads TGTGCCAGCAGTTACTCAGCGGGGGCCACAGATACGCAGTATTTT. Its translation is CASSYSAGATDTQYF.

The CDR3 sequence: CASSLTGLREKLFF. CDR3 DNA sequence: TGCGCCAGCAGCTTGACAGGGCTGAGAGAAAAACTGTTTTTT. The V and J genes are TRBV5-1 and TRBJ1-4; D might be TRBD1 (6 bases). Deletions cut 1 base from V and 8 bases from J, with 12 bases between. Germline lookup yields CDR1 SGHRS and CDR2 YFSETQ. This CDR3 is 14 amino acids long.

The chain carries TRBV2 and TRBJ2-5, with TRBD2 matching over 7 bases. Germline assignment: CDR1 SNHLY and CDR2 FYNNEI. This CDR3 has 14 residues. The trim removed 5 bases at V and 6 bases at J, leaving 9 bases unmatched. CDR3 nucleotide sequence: TGTGCCAGCAGTAGGACTGGCGGGGGAAAGACCCAGTACTTC. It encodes CASSRTGGGKTQYF.

This chain's CDR3 is CASGSGTADLEQYF. The CDR3 DNA reads TGCGCCAGCGGATCCGGGACTGCCGATCTCGAGCAGTACTTC. The chain recombines TRBV5-1 with TRBJ2-7; tentative D call: TRBD2 (6 bases). The CDR3 contains 14 residues. V lost 7 bases, J lost 6 bases, and 20 bases lay in between. Germline CDR1 SGHRS, CDR2 YFSETQ.

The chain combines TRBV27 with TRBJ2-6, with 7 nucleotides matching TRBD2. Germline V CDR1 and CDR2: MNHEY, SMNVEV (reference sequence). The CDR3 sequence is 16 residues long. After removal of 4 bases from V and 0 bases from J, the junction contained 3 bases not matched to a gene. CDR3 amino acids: CASSSRTSSGANVLTF. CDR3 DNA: TGTGCCAGCAGTTCCAGGACTAGCTCTGGGGCCAACGTCCTGACTTTC. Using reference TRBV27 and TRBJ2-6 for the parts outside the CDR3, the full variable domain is EAQVTQNPRYLITVTGKKLTVTCSQNMNHEYMSWYRQDPGLGLRQIYYSMNVEVTDKGDVPEGYKVSRKEKRNFPLILESPSPNQTSLYFCASSSRTSSGANVLTFGAGSRLTVL.

CDR3 DNA sequence: TGCGCCAGCAGCTCCACCGGGACAGGGTCATATGAGCAGTTCTTC. Protein: CASSSTGTGSYEQFF. The J gene is TRBJ2-1, the V gene TRBV5-1; the match to TRBD1 covers 9 bases. J lost 8 bases, V lost 3 bases, and 9 bases had no gene match. The CDR3 has 15 amino acids. Germline V CDR1 and CDR2: SGHRS, YFSETQ.

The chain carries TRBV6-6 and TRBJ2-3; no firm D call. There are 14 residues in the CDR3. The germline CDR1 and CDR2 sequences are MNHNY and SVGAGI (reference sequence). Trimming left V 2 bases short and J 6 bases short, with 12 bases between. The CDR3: CASSYVSALDTQYF. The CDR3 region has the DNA TGTGCCAGCAGTTACGTGAGCGCATTGGATACGCAGTATTTT.

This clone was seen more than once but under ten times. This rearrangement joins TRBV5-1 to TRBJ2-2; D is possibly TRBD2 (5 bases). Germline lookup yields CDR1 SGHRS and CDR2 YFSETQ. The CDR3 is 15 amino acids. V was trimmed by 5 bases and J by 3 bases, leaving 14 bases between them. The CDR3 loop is CASRPGSVDTGELFF. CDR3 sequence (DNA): TGCGCCAGCAGGCCGGGATCGGTCGACACCGGGGAGCTGTTTTTT.

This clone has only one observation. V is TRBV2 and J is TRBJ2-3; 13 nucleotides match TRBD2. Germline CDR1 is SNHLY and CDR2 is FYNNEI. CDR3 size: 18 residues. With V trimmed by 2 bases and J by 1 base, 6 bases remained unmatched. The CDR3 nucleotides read TGTGCCAGCAGTGAACGGACTAGCGGGAGAGGGGGCACAGATACGCAGTATTTT. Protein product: CASSERTSGRGGTDTQYF.

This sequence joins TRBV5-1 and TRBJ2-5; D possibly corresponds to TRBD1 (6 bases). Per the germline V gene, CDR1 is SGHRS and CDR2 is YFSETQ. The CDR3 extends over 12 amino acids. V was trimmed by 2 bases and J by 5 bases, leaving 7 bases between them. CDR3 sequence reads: CASSLQGETQYF. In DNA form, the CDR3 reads TGCGCCAGCAGCTTACAGGGTGAGACCCAGTACTTC. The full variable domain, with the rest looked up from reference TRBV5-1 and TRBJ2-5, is KAGVTQTPRYLIKTRGQQVTLSCSPISGHRSVSWYQQTPGQGLQFLFEYFSETQRNKGNFPGRFSGRQFSNSRSEMNVSTLELGDSALYLCASSLQGETQYFGPGTRLLVL.

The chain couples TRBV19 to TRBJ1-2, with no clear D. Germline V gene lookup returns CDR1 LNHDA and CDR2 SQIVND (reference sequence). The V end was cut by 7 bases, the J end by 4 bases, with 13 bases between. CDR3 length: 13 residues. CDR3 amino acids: CASTRGGLYGYTF. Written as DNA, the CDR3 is TGTGCCAGTACTCGGGGAGGCCTCTATGGCTACACCTTC.

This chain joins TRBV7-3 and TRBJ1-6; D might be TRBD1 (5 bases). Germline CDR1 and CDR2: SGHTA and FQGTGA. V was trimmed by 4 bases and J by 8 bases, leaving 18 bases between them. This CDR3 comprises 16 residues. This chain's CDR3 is CASSSRTGTGDSPLHF. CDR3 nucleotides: TGTGCCAGCAGCTCGCGCACCGGGACTGGAGATTCACCCCTCCACTTT.

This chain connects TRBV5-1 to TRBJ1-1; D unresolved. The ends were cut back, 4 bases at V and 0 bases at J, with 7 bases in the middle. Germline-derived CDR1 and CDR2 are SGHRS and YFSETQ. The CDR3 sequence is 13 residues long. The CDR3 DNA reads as TGCGCCAGCAGCGAGCAGGTGAACACTGAAGCTTTCTTT. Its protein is CASSEQVNTEAFF.

The CDR3 region is CASSQDWAGWDYGYTF. The CDR3 nucleotides are TGCGCCAGCAGCCAAGATTGGGCAGGCTGGGACTATGGCTACACCTTC. The chain uses TRBV4-1 and TRBJ1-2; D gene ambiguous. V lost 0 bases, J lost 3 bases, and 14 bases lay in between. The V gene's germline CDR1 is MGHRA and CDR2 YSYEKL. The CDR3 extends over 16 amino acids.